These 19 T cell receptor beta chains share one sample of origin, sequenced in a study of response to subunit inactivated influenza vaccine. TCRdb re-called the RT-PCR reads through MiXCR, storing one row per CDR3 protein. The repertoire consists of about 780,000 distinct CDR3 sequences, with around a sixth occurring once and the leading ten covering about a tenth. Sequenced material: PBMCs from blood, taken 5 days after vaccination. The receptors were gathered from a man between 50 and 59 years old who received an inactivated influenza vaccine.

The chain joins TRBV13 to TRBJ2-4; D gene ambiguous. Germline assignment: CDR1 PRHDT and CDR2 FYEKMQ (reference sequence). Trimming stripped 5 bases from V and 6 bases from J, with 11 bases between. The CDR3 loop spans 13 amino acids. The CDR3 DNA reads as TGTGCCAGCAGCATCGGCCCCGGAAACATTCAGTACTTC. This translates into CASSIGPGNIQYF.

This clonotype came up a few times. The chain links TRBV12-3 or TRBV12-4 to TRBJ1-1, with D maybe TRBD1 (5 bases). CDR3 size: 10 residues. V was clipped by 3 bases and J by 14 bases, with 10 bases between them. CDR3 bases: TGTGCCAGCAGTTTCCGGGGGGTATTCTTT. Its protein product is CASSFRGVFF.

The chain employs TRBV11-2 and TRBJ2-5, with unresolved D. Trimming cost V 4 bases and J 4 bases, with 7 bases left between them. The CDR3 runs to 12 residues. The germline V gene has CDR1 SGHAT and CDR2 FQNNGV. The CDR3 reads CASSWDRETQYF. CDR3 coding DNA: TGTGCCAGCAGCTGGGATAGAGAGACCCAGTACTTC. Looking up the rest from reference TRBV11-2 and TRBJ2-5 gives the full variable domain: EAGVAQSPRYKIIEKRQSVAFWCNPISGHATLYWYQQILGQGPKLLIQFQNNGVVDDSQLPKDRFSAERLKGVDSTLKIQPAKLEDSAVYLCASSWDRETQYFGPGTRLLVL.

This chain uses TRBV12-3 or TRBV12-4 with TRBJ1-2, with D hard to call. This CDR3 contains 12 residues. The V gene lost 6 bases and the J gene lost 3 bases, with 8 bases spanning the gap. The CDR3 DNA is TGTGCCAGCAGAACCCGGGACTATGGCTACACCTTC. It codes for CASRTRDYGYTF.

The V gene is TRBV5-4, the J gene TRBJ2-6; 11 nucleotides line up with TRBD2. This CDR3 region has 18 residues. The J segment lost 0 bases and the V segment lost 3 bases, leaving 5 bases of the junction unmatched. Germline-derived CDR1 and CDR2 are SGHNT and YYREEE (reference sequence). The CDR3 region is CASSSLAGGGSGANVLTF. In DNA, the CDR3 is TGTGCCAGCAGCTCCTTAGCGGGAGGGGGCTCTGGGGCCAACGTCCTGACTTTC.

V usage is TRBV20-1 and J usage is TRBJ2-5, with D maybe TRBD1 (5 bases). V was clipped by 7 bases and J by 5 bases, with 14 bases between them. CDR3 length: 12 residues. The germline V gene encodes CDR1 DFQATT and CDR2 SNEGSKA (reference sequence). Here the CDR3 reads CSVHSRAETQYF. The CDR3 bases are TGCAGTGTTCATTCCAGGGCGGAGACCCAGTACTTC.

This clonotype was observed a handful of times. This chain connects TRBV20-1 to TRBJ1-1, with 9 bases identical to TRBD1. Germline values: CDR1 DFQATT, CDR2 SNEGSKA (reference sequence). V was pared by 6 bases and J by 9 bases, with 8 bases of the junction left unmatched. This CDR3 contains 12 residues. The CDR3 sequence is CSATGDRAQAFF. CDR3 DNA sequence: TGCAGTGCAACCGGGGACAGGGCCCAAGCTTTCTTT.

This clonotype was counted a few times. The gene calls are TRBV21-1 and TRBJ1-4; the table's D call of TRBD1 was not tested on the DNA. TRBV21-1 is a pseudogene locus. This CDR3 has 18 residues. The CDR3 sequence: CASSTKREQGATNEKLFF. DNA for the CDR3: TGTGCCAGCAGCACGAAGCGGGAACAGGGGGCAACTAATGAAAAACTGTTTTTT.

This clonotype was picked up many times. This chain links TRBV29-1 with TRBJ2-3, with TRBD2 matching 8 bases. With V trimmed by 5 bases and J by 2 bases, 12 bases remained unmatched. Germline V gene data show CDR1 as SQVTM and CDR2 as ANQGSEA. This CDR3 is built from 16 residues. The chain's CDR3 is CSVLGGVAGITDTQYF. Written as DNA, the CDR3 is TGCAGCGTTCTTGGGGGGGTAGCGGGGATCACAGATACGCAGTATTTT.

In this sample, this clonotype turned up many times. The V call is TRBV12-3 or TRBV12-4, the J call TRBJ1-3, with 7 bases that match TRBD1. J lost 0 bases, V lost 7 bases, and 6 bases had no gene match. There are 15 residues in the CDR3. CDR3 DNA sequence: TGTGCCAGCAAGAGGACAGGATCCTCTGGAAACACCATATATTTT. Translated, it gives CASKRTGSSGNTIYF.

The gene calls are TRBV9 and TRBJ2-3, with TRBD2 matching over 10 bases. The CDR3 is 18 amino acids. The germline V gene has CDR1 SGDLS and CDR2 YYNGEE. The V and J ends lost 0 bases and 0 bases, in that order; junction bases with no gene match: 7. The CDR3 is CASSVGVAGGSSTDTQYF. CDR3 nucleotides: TGTGCCAGCAGCGTAGGAGTAGCGGGAGGATCTAGCACAGATACGCAGTATTTT.

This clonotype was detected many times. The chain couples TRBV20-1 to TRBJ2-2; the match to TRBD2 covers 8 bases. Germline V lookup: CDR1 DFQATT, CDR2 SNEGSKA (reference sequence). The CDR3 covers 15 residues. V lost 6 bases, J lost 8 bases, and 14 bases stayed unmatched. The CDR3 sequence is CSAWGPGGSSGELFF. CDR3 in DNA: TGCAGTGCATGGGGACCGGGAGGGTCGTCGGGGGAGCTGTTTTTT.

The CDR3 spells CSARGGSAPTDTQYF. CDR3 DNA sequence: TGCAGTGCTAGGGGCGGGAGCGCTCCCACAGATACGCAGTATTTT. The chain couples TRBV20-1 to TRBJ2-3, with 7 bases that match TRBD2. The CDR3 loop spans 15 amino acids. Germline V gene data show CDR1 as DFQATT and CDR2 as SNEGSKA (reference sequence). V lost 3 bases to trimming and J lost 2 bases; unmatched junction nucleotides: 8.

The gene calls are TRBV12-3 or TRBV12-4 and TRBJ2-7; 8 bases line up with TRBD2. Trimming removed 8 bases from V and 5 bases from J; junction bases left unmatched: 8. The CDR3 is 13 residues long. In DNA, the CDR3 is TGTGCCAGCCTACCAGCGGGGGCGGACGAGCAGTACTTC. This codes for CASLPAGADEQYF.

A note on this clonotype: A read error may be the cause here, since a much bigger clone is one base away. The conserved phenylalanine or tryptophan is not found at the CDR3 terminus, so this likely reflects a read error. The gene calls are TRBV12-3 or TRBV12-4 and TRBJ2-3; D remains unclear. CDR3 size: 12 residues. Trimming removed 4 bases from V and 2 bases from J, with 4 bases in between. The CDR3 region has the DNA TGTGCCAGCAGTTCAAACACAGATACGCAGTATCTT. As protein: CASSSNTDTQYL.

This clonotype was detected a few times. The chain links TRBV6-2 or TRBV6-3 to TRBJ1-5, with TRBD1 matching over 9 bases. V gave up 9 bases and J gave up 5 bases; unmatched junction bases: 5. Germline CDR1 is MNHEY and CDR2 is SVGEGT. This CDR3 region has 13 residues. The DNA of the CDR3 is TGTGCCAGTAGGGACAGGGCGGATCAGCCCCAGCATTTT. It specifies CASRDRADQPQHF.

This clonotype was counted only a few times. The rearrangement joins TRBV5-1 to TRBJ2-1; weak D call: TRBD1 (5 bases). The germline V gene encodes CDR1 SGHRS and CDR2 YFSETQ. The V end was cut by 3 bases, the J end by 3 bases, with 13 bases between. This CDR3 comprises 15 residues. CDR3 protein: CASSWGRTIYNEQFF. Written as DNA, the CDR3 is TGCGCCAGCAGCTGGGGCAGAACTATCTACAATGAGCAGTTCTTC.

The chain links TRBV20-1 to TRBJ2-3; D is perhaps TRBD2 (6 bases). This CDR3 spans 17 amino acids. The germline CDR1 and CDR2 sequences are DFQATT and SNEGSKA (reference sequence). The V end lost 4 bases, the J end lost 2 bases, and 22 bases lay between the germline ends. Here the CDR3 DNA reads TGCAGTGCTATCCCACCTCCGTTAGCGGTCCCCACAGATACGCAGTATTTT. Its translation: CSAIPPPLAVPTDTQYF.

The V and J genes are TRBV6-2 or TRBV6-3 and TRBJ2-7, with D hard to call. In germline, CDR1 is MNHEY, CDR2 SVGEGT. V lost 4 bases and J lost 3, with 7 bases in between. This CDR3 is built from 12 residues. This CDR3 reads CASSSPLYEQYF. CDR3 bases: TGTGCCAGCAGTTCCCCACTCTACGAGCAGTACTTC.